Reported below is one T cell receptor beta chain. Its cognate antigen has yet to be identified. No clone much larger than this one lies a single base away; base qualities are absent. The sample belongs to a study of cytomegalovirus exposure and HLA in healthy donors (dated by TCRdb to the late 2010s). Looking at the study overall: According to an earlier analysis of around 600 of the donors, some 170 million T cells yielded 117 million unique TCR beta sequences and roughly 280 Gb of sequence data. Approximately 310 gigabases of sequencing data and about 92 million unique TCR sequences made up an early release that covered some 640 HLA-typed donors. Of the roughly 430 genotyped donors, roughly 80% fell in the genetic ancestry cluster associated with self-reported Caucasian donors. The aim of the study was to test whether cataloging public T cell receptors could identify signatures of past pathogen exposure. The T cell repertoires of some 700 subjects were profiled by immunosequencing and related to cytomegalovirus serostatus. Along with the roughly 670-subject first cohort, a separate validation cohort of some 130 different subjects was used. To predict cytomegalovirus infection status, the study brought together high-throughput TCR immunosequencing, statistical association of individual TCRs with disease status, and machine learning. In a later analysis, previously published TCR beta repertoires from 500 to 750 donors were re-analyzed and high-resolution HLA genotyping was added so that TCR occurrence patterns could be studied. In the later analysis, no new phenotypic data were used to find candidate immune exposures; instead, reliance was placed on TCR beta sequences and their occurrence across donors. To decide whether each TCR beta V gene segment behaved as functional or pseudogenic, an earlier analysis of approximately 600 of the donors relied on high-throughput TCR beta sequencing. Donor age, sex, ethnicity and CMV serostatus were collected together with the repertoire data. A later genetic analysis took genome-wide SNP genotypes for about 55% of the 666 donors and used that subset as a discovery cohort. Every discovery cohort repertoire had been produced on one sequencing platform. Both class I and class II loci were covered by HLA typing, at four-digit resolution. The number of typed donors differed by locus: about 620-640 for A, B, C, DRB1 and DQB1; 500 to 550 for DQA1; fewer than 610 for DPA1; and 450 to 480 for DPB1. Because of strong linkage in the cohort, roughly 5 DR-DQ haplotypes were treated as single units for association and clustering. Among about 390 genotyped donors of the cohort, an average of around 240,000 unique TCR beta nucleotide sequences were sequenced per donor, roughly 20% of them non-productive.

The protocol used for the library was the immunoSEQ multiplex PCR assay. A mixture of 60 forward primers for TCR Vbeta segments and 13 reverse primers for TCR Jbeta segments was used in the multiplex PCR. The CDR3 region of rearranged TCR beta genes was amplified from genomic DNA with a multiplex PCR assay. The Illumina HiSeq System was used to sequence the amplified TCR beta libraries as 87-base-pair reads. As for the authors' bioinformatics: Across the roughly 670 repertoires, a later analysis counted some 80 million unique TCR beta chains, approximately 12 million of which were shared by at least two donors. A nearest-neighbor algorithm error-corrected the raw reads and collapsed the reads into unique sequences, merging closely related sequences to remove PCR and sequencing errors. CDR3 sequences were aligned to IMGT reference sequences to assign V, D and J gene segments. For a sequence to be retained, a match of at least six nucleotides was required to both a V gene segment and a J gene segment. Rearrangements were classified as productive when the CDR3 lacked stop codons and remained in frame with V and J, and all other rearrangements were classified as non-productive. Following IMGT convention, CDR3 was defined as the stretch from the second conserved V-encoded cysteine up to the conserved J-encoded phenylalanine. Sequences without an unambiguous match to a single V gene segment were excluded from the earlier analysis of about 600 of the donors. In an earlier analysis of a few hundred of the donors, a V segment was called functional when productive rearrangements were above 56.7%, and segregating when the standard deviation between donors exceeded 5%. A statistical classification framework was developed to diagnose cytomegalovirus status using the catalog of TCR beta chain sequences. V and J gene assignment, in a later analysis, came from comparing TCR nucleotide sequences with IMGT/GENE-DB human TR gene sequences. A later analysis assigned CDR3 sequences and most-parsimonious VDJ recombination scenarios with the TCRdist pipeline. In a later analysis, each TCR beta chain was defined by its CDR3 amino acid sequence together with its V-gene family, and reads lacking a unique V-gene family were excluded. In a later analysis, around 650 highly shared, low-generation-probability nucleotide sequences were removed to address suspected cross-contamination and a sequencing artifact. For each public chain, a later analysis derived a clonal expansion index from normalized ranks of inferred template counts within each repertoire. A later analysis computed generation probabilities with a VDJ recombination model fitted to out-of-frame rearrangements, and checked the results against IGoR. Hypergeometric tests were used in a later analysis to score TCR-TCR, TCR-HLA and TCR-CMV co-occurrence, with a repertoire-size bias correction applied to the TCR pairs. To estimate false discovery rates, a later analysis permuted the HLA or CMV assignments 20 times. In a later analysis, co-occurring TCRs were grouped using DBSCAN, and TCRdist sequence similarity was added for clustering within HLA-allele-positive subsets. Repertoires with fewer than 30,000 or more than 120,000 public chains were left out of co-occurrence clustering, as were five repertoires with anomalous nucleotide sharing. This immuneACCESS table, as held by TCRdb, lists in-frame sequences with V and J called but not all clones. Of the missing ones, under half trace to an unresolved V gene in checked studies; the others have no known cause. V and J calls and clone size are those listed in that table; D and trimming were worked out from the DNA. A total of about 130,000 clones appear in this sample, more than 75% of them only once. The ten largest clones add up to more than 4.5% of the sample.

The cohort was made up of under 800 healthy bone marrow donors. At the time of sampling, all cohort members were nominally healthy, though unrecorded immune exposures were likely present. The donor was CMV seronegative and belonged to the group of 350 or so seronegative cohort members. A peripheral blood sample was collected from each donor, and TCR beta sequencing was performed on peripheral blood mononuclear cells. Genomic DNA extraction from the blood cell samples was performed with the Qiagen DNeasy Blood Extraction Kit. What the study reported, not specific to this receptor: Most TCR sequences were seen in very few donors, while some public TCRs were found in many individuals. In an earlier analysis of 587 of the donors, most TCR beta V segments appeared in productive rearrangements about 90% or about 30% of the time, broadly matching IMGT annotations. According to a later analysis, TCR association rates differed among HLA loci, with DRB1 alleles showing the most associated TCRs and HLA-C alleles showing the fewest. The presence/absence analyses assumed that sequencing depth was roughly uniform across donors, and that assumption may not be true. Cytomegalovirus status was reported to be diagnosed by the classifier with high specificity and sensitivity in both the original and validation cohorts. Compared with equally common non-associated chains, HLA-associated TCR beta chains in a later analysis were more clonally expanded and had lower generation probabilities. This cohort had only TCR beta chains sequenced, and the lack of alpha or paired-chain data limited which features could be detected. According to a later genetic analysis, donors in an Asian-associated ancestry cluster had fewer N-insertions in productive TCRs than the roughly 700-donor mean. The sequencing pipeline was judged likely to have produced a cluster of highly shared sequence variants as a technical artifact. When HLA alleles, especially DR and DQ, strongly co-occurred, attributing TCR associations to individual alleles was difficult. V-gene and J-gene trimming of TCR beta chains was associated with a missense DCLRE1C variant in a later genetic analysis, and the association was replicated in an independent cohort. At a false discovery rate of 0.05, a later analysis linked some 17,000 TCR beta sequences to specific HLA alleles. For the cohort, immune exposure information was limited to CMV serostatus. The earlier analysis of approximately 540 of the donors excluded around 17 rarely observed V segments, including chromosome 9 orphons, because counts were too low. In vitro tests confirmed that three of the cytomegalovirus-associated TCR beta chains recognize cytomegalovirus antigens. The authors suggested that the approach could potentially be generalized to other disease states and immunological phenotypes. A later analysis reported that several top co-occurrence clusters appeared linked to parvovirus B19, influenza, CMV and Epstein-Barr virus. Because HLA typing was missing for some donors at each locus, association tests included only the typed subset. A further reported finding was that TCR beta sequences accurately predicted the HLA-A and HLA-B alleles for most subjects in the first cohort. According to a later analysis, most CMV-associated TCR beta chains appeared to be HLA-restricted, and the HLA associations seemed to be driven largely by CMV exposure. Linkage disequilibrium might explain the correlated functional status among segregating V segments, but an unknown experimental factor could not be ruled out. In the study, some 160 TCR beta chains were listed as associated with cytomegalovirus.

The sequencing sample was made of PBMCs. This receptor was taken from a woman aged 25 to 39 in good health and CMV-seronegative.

The sequenced DNA: TGTGCCAGCACTCCTCGGACAGGGGTTGGCTACACCTTC. This encodes CASTPRTGVGYTF. The V and J segments used are TRBV6-5 and TRBJ1-2, and 9 bases in between align with TRBD1. The germline V gene specifies MNHEY as CDR1 and SVGAGI as CDR2. Germline trimming: 7 bases from V, 7 bases from J; junction bases outside gene matches: 7. Reading from cysteine to phenylalanine, the CDR3 counts 13 amino acids. The DNA shown is the 39-base CDR3, in frame from base 1.